This T cell receptor beta chain was recorded in a study of T-cell reconstitution after alpha-beta-depleted transplantation in children. This clonotype was counted many times. Unique molecular identifiers were incorporated during preparation of the TCRbeta library. TCRdb passed the PCR reads through MiXCR, listing each CDR3 protein once. Here the sample spans 400,000 to 500,000 distinct CDR3 sequences, about a tenth being singletons. This TCR derives from a human donor who donated a stem cell graft to a child with acute myeloid leukemia. The sequencing here drew on PBMCs from the stem cell graft donor, taken from the stem cell graft.

CDR3 loop: CASRLVASGTDTQYF. The CDR3 DNA sequence: TGTGCCAGCAGGTTGGTGGCTAGCGGCACAGATACGCAGTATTTT. The V call is TRBV7-2, the J call TRBJ2-3, with D perhaps matching TRBD2 (6 bases). Germline V lookup: CDR1 SGHTA, CDR2 FQGNSA. V lost 6 bases and J lost 1, with 14 bases in between. This CDR3 has 15 residues. Full variable domain (rest looked up from reference TRBV7-2 and TRBJ2-3): GAGVSQSPSNKVTEKGKDVELRCDPISGHTALYWYRQSLGQGLEFLIYFQGNSAPDKSGLPSDRFSAERTGGSVSTLTIQRTQQEDSAVYLCASRLVASGTDTQYFGPGTRLTVL.